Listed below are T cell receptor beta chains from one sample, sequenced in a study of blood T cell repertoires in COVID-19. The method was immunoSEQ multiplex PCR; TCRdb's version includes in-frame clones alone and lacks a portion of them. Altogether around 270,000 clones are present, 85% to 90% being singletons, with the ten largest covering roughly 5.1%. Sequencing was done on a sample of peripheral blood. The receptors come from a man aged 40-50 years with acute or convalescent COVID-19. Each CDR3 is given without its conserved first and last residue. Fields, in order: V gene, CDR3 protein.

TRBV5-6,ASSYWTGVTGELF
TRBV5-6,ASSLLGNTEAF
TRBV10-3,AISGRDRGLYEQY
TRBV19,ASSSTWGGEKLF
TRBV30,AWSSWTGSSYNEQF
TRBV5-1,ASSLGFGGRTEAF
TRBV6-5,ASSYYRYSNQPQH
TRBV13,ATSTGRTDTQY
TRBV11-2,ASSYRDRLNYEQY
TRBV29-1,SVERQGYGYT
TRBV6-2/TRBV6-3,ASSYSEPYEQY
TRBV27,ASSPHPGQGDTEAF
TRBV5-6,ASRVAGRETGNTIY
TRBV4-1,ASSQDLWTGGNRGYT
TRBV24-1,ATSDRRGAGYT
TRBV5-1,ASSFVTGSNTEAF
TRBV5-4,ASSLAWASNTGELF
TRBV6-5,ASKGADSMNTEAF
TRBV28,ASTPGGAINTEAF
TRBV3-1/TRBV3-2,ASSRDLSGAMPYRYNEQF
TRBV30,AWSDKGDSPLH
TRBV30,AWSVRTGVSYGYT
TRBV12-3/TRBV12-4,ASSFGQEQF
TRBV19,ASSRWLYSYEQF
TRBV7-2,ASSSTGWTEAF
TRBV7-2,ASSLSATPGVSYEQY
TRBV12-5,ASASTGNGEAF